This TCR beta chain was captured in a study of neoadjuvant anti-PD-1 for oral cavity cancer. The overall study: Patients without progression got a fourth dose around day 43.

Data came from immunoSEQ multiplex PCR; TCRdb stores just in-frame clones and leaves some out. The sample records more than 13,000 clones, over 70% being singletons. Concerning this clone: Its specificity is not known.

The study's findings and limits: Post-nivolumab, blood T cell clonality was significantly elevated in non-responders. Higher pretreatment Treg/Th17 ratios tracked higher pretreatment blood clonality.

Germline assignment: CDR1 SGHDN and CDR2 FVKESK. The CDR3 contains 16 residues. Trimming took 6 bases from V and 0 from J; bases not matched to a gene: 4. The sample's time point: after neoadjuvant nivolumab, at surgical resection. This receptor was taken from a person between 40 and 85 years old with oral cavity squamous cell carcinoma. This chain links TRBV14 with TRBJ2-6; 8 bases fit TRBD1. Sequenced material: PBMCs, taken after nivolumab (anti-PD-1) treatment. The CDR3 reads CASSGTGYSGANVLTF. The CDR3 DNA sequence: TGTGCCAGCAGTGGGACAGGCTACTCTGGGGCCAACGTCCTGACTTTC.